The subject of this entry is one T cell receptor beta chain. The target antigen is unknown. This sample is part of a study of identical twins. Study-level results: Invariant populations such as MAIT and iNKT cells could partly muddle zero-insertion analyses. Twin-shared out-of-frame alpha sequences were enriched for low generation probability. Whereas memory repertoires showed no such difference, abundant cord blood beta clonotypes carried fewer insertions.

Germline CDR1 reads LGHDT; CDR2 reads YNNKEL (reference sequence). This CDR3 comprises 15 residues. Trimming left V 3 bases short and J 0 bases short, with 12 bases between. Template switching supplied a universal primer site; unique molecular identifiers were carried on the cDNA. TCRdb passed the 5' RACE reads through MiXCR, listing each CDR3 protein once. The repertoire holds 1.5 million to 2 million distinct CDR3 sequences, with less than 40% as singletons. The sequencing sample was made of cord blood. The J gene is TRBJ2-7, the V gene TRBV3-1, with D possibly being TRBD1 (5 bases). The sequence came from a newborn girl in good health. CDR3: CASSHGRASSYEQYF. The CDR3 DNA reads TGTGCCAGCAGCCATGGCAGGGCGTCCTCCTACGAGCAGTACTTC.